This record covers a single TCR beta chain. Its antigen is not known. The source of the sample is a study of response to subunit inactivated influenza vaccine. Broader study findings: New T cells are recruited in small numbers by each seasonal influenza vaccination, according to the authors' suggestion.

There are 14 residues in the CDR3. Losses at the gene ends were 7 bases for V and 3 bases for J; bases not matched to a gene: 6. Germline assignment: CDR1 SNHLY and CDR2 FYNNEI. TCRdb independently ran MiXCR on the RT-PCR reads; one entry per CDR3 protein. Counted here are approximately 500,000 distinct CDR3 sequences, 13% occurring once; the ten biggest clones make up around 13%. This clonotype originated in a man aged 45-65 years who received an inactivated influenza vaccine. The material sequenced was PBMCs from blood, taken roughly 48 days after vaccination. The rearrangement links TRBV2 to TRBJ2-4, with TRBD1 matching 7 bases. In nucleotides, the CDR3 is TGTGCCAGCAACCTTGACAGGGTCAAAAACATTCAGTACTTC. As protein: CASNLDRVKNIQYF.